Shown below are 18 T cell receptor beta chains from a single sample sequenced in a study of cytomegalovirus exposure and HLA in healthy donors. Researchers ran the PCR with 60 Vbeta and 13 Jbeta primers. Using immunoSEQ multiplex PCR, the repertoire was profiled, and TCRdb retains in-frame clones only, with some absent. The repertoire includes more than 100,000 clones, 74% of them detected once, and roughly 6% sits in the top ten. Sequencing was done on a sample of PBMCs. These receptor sequences come from a woman aged 45-59 years in good health and CMV-seropositive.

The V and J genes are TRBV10-3 and TRBJ2-3, with D hard to call. The germline V gene has CDR1 ENHRY and CDR2 SYGVKD. V was cut by 4 bases and J by 5 bases, with 4 bases left in between. The CDR3 sequence is 11 residues long. CDR3 DNA: TGTGCCATCAGTGGTCAAGATACGCAGTATTTT. This encodes CAISGQDTQYF.

The gene calls are TRBV6-6 and TRBJ1-2; TRBD1 aligns across 12 bases. Trimming at V came to 5 bases and at J to 7 bases, leaving 5 bases not matched to a gene. CDR1 is MNHNY, CDR2 SVGAGI, per germline (reference sequence). The length of the CDR3 is 14 residues. The CDR3 loop is CASSGGTGGLGYTF. The CDR3 bases are TGTGCCAGCAGTGGCGGGACAGGGGGCCTTGGCTACACCTTC.

The sample holds a few counts of this clone. CDR3 DNA sequence: TGTGCCTGGATGGGTAGGGCCGGGGTCACCGGGGAGCTGTTTTTT. Its protein product is CAWMGRAGVTGELFF. This rearrangement joins TRBV30 to TRBJ2-2; weak D call: TRBD2 (5 bases). Per germline, CDR1 GTSNPN and CDR2 SVGIG (reference sequence). The CDR3 totals 15 residues. The ends were cut back, 4 bases at V and 4 bases at J, with 16 bases in the middle.

This clone has only a few counts. J is TRBJ2-5 and V is TRBV6-5; perhaps TRBD2 as D (6 bases). Trimming removed 9 bases at V and 7 bases at J, with 9 bases between. Germline CDR1 MNHEY, CDR2 SVGAGI. The CDR3 has 10 residues. CDR3 nucleotide sequence: TGTGCCAGACTGCGGGGGACCCAGTACTTC. Protein: CARLRGTQYF.

The chain recombines TRBV14 with TRBJ1-1, with 9 bases that match TRBD1. The length of the CDR3 is 14 residues. Germline trimming cut 4 bases from V and 7 bases from J; bases unmatched to any gene: 7. Germline lookup yields CDR1 SGHDN and CDR2 FVKESK. CDR3 coding DNA: TGTGCCAGCAGCCGCATCGGACAGGGGAGTGAAGCTTTCTTT. The encoded protein is CASSRIGQGSEAFF.

The chain joins TRBV7-9 to TRBJ1-4; 7 positions match TRBD1. This CDR3 is built from 15 residues. Germline values: CDR1 SEHNR, CDR2 FQNEAQ (reference sequence). V trimming: 5 bases; J trimming: 8 bases; junction bases outside the gene matches: 11. The CDR3 spells CASSVDRVVEEKLFF. CDR3 DNA: TGTGCCAGCAGCGTTGACAGGGTTGTAGAAGAAAAACTGTTTTTT.

The chain combines TRBV7-2 with TRBJ1-2; 12 nucleotides line up with TRBD1. Looked up from germline, CDR1 is SGHTA and CDR2 is FQGNSA. With 5 bases clipped from V and 8 bases from J, the junction kept 12 bases outside the gene matches. This CDR3 has 16 amino acids. The CDR3 spells CASSLTRDRGLGGYTF. The CDR3 bases are TGTGCCAGCAGCCTTACCCGGGACAGGGGGCTCGGGGGCTACACCTTC.

This clone was seen only once. This chain connects TRBV11-2 to TRBJ2-4; 7 bases align to TRBD1. V dropped 5 bases and J dropped 8; count of bases not matched to a gene: 6. The CDR3 consists of 13 residues. Per the germline V gene, CDR1 is SGHAT and CDR2 is FQNNGV. The CDR3 loop is CASSDRVTDIQYF. The DNA of the CDR3 is TGTGCCAGCAGCGACAGGGTAACAGACATTCAGTACTTC.

V usage is TRBV5-4 and J usage is TRBJ1-2; perhaps TRBD1 as D (6 bases). The CDR3 is made up of 13 amino acids. Germline CDR1 SGHNT, CDR2 YYREEE (reference sequence). Trimming stripped 4 bases from V and 5 bases from J, with 12 bases between. CDR3 nucleotides: TGTGCCAGCAGCACGGACAGCGTATATGGCTACACCTTC. It specifies CASSTDSVYGYTF.

There are a few counts of this clone. V gene TRBV5-1 combines with J gene TRBJ1-1; D is unclear. Germline CDR1 SGHRS, CDR2 YFSETQ. V was clipped by 2 bases and J by 0 bases, with 5 bases between them. The CDR3 extends over 13 amino acids. The CDR3 protein is CASSFNMNTEAFF. CDR3 bases: TGCGCCAGCAGCTTTAACATGAACACTGAAGCTTTCTTT.

J is TRBJ2-1 and V is TRBV5-1; 8 bases fit TRBD2. Germline V gene data show CDR1 as SGHRS and CDR2 as YFSETQ. The V and J ends lost 0 bases and 7 bases, in that order; junction bases with no gene match: 6. The CDR3 runs 15 residues. The CDR3 region is CASSLVAGGANEQFF. CDR3 DNA sequence: TGCGCCAGCAGCTTGGTTGCGGGGGGCGCTAATGAGCAGTTCTTC.

CDR3 loop: CASSPYRGGGYNEQFF. DNA of the CDR3: TGTGCCAGCAGCCCCTATCGCGGCGGGGGCTACAATGAGCAGTTCTTC. V is TRBV11-3 and J is TRBJ2-1; 7 bases match TRBD2. V was pared by 5 bases and J by 3 bases, with 10 bases of the junction left unmatched. The CDR3 runs 16 residues. CDR1 and CDR2 from the germline V gene are SGHNT and YENEEA.

The rearrangement uses TRBV6-1 and TRBJ1-1; 9 bases are shared with TRBD1. From germline, CDR1 is MNHNS and CDR2 SASEGT. The CDR3 is 14 residues long. After removal of 6 bases from V and 5 bases from J, the junction contained 7 bases not matched to a gene. In DNA, the CDR3 is TGTGCCAGCAGCAGACAGGGGGTTTTTACTGAAGCTTTCTTT. Translated: CASSRQGVFTEAFF.

This chain's CDR3 is CASSPRGLDYGYTF. The DNA of the CDR3 is TGTGCCAGCAGTCCCAGGGGGTTGGACTATGGCTACACCTTC. The V and J genes are TRBV27 and TRBJ1-2, with TRBD1 matching over 7 bases. The CDR3 contains 14 residues. From germline, CDR1 is MNHEY and CDR2 SMNVEV (reference sequence). Losses at the gene ends were 5 bases for V and 3 bases for J; bases not matched to a gene: 6.

The CDR3 region is CSASDNYEQYF. The CDR3 DNA reads TGCAGTGCCAGTGATAACTACGAGCAGTACTTC. V gene TRBV20-1 combines with J gene TRBJ2-7; D is unclear. The germline CDR1 and CDR2 sequences are DFQATT and SNEGSKA (reference sequence). The CDR3 consists of 11 residues. V was pared by 6 bases and J by 3 bases, with 9 bases between.

The chain joins TRBV19 to TRBJ1-4, with D uncertain. V was clipped by 5 bases and J by 3 bases, with 10 bases between them. CDR1 and CDR2 (germline): LNHDA, SQIVND (reference sequence). This CDR3 comprises 14 residues. DNA for the CDR3: TGTGCCAGTAGTTCCTATTCACCTAATGAAAAACTGTTTTTT. Protein: CASSSYSPNEKLFF.

This clone was observed once. The chain combines TRBV10-3 with TRBJ1-6, with 7 bases fitting TRBD1. The germline V gene has CDR1 ENHRY and CDR2 SYGVKD. Trimming took 3 bases from V and 9 from J; bases not matched to a gene: 11. The CDR3 runs to 16 residues. CDR3 in DNA: TGTGCCATCAGTGAAGGGGGCGTCGGCGTAGGTTCACCCCTCCACTTT. Translation: CAISEGGVGVGSPLHF.

J is TRBJ1-5 and V is TRBV7-2; no reliable D call. V lost 5 bases, J lost 7 bases, and 21 bases lay in between. CDR1 is SGHTA, CDR2 FQGNSA, per germline. CDR3 length: 16 residues. This CDR3 is CASSPGAGFRVQPQHF. CDR3 in DNA: TGTGCCAGCAGCCCCGGCGCGGGGTTTAGGGTACAGCCCCAGCATTTT.